One and the same sample provided the 26 T cell receptor beta chains below, sequenced in a study of shared clonotypes between healthy human individuals. Some clones are missing from TCRdb's copy, which holds only in-frame ones; the method was immunoSEQ multiplex PCR. The data show roughly 2.5 million clones, with about 92% seen just once and more than 0.12% held by the top ten. The sample consisted of naive CD4+ T cells sorted from blood. As to subset: CD45RA+ positively selected. These receptors were collected from a man aged 18 to 29 in good health.

Worth noting for this clone: Other DNA sequences from this sample encode an identical CDR3 as well. The rearrangement uses TRBV29-1 and TRBJ2-5; 11 bases are shared with TRBD1. The V gene's germline CDR1 is SQVTM and CDR2 ANQGSEA. V lost 6 bases and J lost 1; bases outside the gene matches: 4. The CDR3 has 14 amino acids. CDR3 protein: CSVPGTGGQETQYF. In DNA, the CDR3 is TGCAGCGTCCCCGGGACAGGGGGCCAAGAGACCCAGTACTTC.

This chain joins TRBV14 and TRBJ1-5; no reliable D call. Germline CDR1 and CDR2: SGHDN and FVKESK. The V and J ends lost 4 bases and 6 bases respectively, with 13 bases between them. The CDR3 is 14 amino acids. The CDR3 nucleotides are TGTGCCAGCAGCCGAGCGGGGTCCCCTCAGCCCCAGCATTTT. This encodes CASSRAGSPQPQHF.

The chain employs TRBV6-5 and TRBJ1-1; D not resolved. Trimming left V 3 bases short and J 4 bases short, with 12 bases between. Germline V gene data show CDR1 as MNHEY and CDR2 as SVGAGI. The CDR3 is 14 amino acids. The CDR3 nucleotides are TGTGCCAGCAGTTATTCCCTATACCCCACTGAAGCTTTCTTT. It encodes CASSYSLYPTEAFF.

This chain connects TRBV25-1 to TRBJ1-3, with TRBD1 as a possible D gene (5 bases). The germline gives CDR1 MGHDK, CDR2 SYGVNS. The CDR3 sequence is 16 residues long. With 4 bases removed from V and 1 base from J, the gap between germline ends came to 14 bases. Here the CDR3 DNA reads TGTGCCAGCAGTGGGACGGGGCCAGGATCTGGAAACACCATATATTTT. As protein: CASSGTGPGSGNTIYF.

This chain links TRBV7-6 with TRBJ2-1; 9 bases align to TRBD2. Germline lookup yields CDR1 SGHVS and CDR2 FNYEAQ. The CDR3 has 15 residues. V shed 0 bases and J 4 bases; nucleotides not matched to a gene: 1. The CDR3 sequence is CASSLASGGYNEQFF. The CDR3 DNA sequence: TGTGCCAGCAGCTTAGCCAGCGGGGGGTACAATGAGCAGTTCTTC.

The chain carries TRBV27 and TRBJ2-3; 8 bases line up with TRBD2. J was trimmed by 0 bases and V by 5 bases; bases with no gene match: 13. The CDR3 consists of 18 residues. Per germline, CDR1 MNHEY and CDR2 SMNVEV (reference sequence). CDR3 in amino acids: CASSPPHSGETSTDTQYF. The CDR3 DNA sequence: TGTGCCAGCAGTCCCCCTCATAGCGGGGAGACTAGCACAGATACGCAGTATTTT.

The chain uses TRBV6-1 and TRBJ2-7; TRBD2 is a possible D gene (7 bases). CDR1 and CDR2 (germline): MNHNS, SASEGT. The CDR3 totals 14 residues. The CDR3 loop reads CALGRGARTYEQYF. The CDR3 DNA sequence: TGTGCGTTAGGGAGGGGGGCCCGCACCTACGAGCAGTACTTC.

The chain combines TRBV28 with TRBJ2-2, with 8 bases identical to TRBD1. V was clipped by 5 bases and J by 5 bases; unmatched bases: 13. The germline gives CDR1 MDHEN, CDR2 SYDVKM. The CDR3 extends over 17 amino acids. The CDR3 sequence: CASSLPLDRVGTGELFF. In DNA form, the CDR3 reads TGTGCCAGCAGTCTGCCTCTGGACAGGGTGGGGACCGGGGAGCTGTTTTTT.

The J gene is TRBJ2-7, the V gene TRBV5-4; 8 bases match TRBD2. The CDR3 has 15 amino acids. CDR1 SGHNT and CDR2 YYREEE come from the germline V gene (reference sequence). The junction had 6 bases not matched to a gene; V was cut back by 1 base and J by 3 bases. The CDR3 nucleotides are TGTGCCAGCAGCTTGCGAACTAGCGGAAACTACGAGCAGTACTTC. It specifies CASSLRTSGNYEQYF.

This chain connects TRBV18 to TRBJ1-2, with D unclear. Trimming shortened V by 1 base and J by 3 bases, and 3 bases separated the two germline ends. Germline values: CDR1 KGHSH, CDR2 LQKENI. The length of the CDR3 is 12 residues. The CDR3 region has the DNA TGTGCCAGCTCACCACTAGACTATGGCTACACCTTC. It codes for CASSPLDYGYTF.

The genes are TRBV13 and TRBJ1-2; 10 bases are a match to TRBD1. From germline, CDR1 is PRHDT and CDR2 FYEKMQ (reference sequence). V trimming: 0 bases; J trimming: 2 bases; junction bases outside the gene matches: 3. The CDR3 totals 16 residues. The CDR3 region is CASSLGDRGVNYGYTF. CDR3 in DNA: TGTGCCAGCAGCTTAGGGGACAGGGGGGTAAACTATGGCTACACCTTC.

This clone was seen a few times. Other DNA sequences in the same sample also yield this CDR3. V usage is TRBV19 and J usage is TRBJ1-5, with 7 bases that match TRBD1. Trimming cost V 8 bases and J 4 bases; bases outside gene matches: 5. Germline values: CDR1 LNHDA, CDR2 SQIVND (reference sequence). The CDR3 loop spans 13 amino acids. CDR3 region: CASADRRNQPQHF. CDR3 sequence (DNA): TGTGCCAGTGCGGACAGGAGGAATCAGCCCCAGCATTTT.

In regard to this clone: This sample includes further DNA sequences coding for the same CDR3. The gene calls are TRBV30 and TRBJ2-3, with TRBD2 identical over 13 bases. Germline V lookup: CDR1 GTSNPN, CDR2 SVGIG (reference sequence). The CDR3 is made up of 15 amino acids. Trimming cost V 0 bases and J 6 bases; bases outside gene matches: 3. The chain's CDR3 is CAWSVLAGGRDTQYF. The CDR3 DNA sequence: TGTGCCTGGAGTGTACTAGCGGGGGGGCGGGATACGCAGTATTTT.

V and J are TRBV27 and TRBJ2-7; D gene uncertain. The V and J ends lost 6 bases and 3 bases respectively, with 6 bases between them. Germline lookup yields CDR1 MNHEY and CDR2 SMNVEV (reference sequence). The CDR3 is made up of 11 amino acids. The CDR3 bases are TGTGCCAGCAGGTATTACTACGAGCAGTACTTC. It codes for CASRYYYEQYF.

This chain connects TRBV11-2 to TRBJ2-3; D call uncertain. The V end lost 5 bases, the J end lost 2 bases, and 11 bases lay between the germline ends. There are 14 residues in the CDR3. Per germline, CDR1 SGHAT and CDR2 FQNNGV. The CDR3 bases are TGTGCCAGCAGCCAAGCTCCGCTCACAGATACGCAGTATTTT. It is translated as CASSQAPLTDTQYF.

The chain is built from TRBV6-5 and TRBJ2-1; 11 bases fit TRBD2. Germline V lookup: CDR1 MNHEY, CDR2 SVGAGI. This CDR3 spans 14 amino acids. The junction had 10 bases not matched to a gene; V was cut back by 10 bases and J by 8 bases. The CDR3 loop reads CATNIAGGPHEQFF. As DNA, the CDR3 is TGTGCCACAAATATAGCGGGAGGGCCCCATGAGCAGTTCTTC.

This chain uses TRBV5-1 with TRBJ2-1; 10 bases line up with TRBD2. Germline V gene sequence: CDR1 SGHRS, CDR2 YFSETQ. Trimming at V came to 1 base and at J to 5 bases, leaving 12 bases not matched to a gene. The CDR3 extends over 18 amino acids. CDR3 DNA sequence: TGCGCCAGCAGCTTGAGGGGTTTTGCTAGCGGGAGTAACAATGAGCAGTTCTTC. This translates into CASSLRGFASGSNNEQFF.

The CDR3 region is CASSPPAGLLALNTDTQYF. In DNA, the CDR3 is TGTGCCAGCAGCCCCCCGGCGGGACTCCTCGCCCTGAACACAGATACGCAGTATTTT. V is TRBV5-6 and J is TRBJ2-3, with D possibly matching TRBD2 (6 bases). Germline V CDR1 and CDR2: SGHDT, YYEEEE. The V end was cut by 4 bases, the J end by 2 bases, with 26 bases between. The length of the CDR3 is 19 residues.

The V call is TRBV7-2, the J call TRBJ1-1; D may be TRBD1 (5 bases). In germline, CDR1 is SGHTA, CDR2 FQGNSA. This CDR3 has 14 amino acids. With 5 bases removed from V and 0 bases from J, the gap between germline ends came to 10 bases. Here the CDR3 DNA reads TGTGCCAGCAGCGGGGGTCCTATGAACACTGAAGCTTTCTTT. It codes for CASSGGPMNTEAFF.

The rearrangement joins TRBV6-5 to TRBJ1-2; D might be TRBD1 (5 bases). Germline V lookup: CDR1 MNHEY, CDR2 SVGAGI. This CDR3 has 13 residues. V lost 6 bases, J lost 3 bases, and 11 bases lay in between. The CDR3: CASRAGRYYGYTF. DNA of the CDR3: TGTGCCAGCAGGGCGGGACGGTACTATGGCTACACCTTC.

As regards this clone: The same CDR3 also results from other DNA sequences found in this sample. V and J are TRBV18 and TRBJ2-1; 16 nucleotides match TRBD2. CDR3 length: 16 residues. Germline lookup yields CDR1 KGHSH and CDR2 LQKENI. V shed 3 bases, J shed 7 bases, and the junction held 3 bases outside the gene matches. In DNA, the CDR3 is TGTGCCAGCTCACCGGGACTAGCGGGGGGGTCGAATGAGCAGTTCTTC. It encodes CASSPGLAGGSNEQFF.

The V and J genes are TRBV19 and TRBJ1-5; D is ambiguous. V dropped 7 bases and J dropped 4 bases, with 14 bases sitting between them. The CDR3 runs to 14 residues. CDR1 LNHDA and CDR2 SQIVND come from the germline V gene (reference sequence). CDR3 amino acids: CASTPAPGNQPQHF. CDR3 sequence (DNA): TGTGCCAGTACCCCCGCCCCCGGGAATCAGCCCCAGCATTTT.

The J gene is TRBJ2-5, the V gene TRBV28; TRBD1 matches at 11 bases. The V gene end was trimmed by 2 bases and the J gene end by 6 bases; junction bases not matched to a gene: 5. CDR1 is MDHEN and CDR2 is SYDVKM in the germline V gene. There are 15 residues in the CDR3. CDR3 in DNA: TGTGCCAGCAGTTTAGCCGGGACAGGGGGTCAGACCCAGTACTTC. Encoded protein: CASSLAGTGGQTQYF.

This clone was seen a single time. CDR3 sequence reads: CASSSTTAPSYGYTF. In nucleotides, the CDR3 is TGTGCCAGCAGCTCGACGACAGCCCCTTCCTATGGCTACACCTTC. The chain joins TRBV7-2 to TRBJ1-2; a possible D gene is TRBD1 (5 bases). V lost 4 bases and J lost 4, with 16 bases in between. CDR3 length equals 15 residues. In germline, CDR1 is SGHTA, CDR2 FQGNSA.

The chain is built from TRBV6-1 and TRBJ2-7; D might be TRBD1 (5 bases). In germline, CDR1 is MNHNS, CDR2 SASEGT. This CDR3 is 16 amino acids long. Deletions cut 1 base from V and 0 bases from J, with 13 bases between. CDR3 nucleotides: TGTGCCAGCAGTGAAGTCCAGACAGTAAGCTCCTACGAGCAGTACTTC. Translation: CASSEVQTVSSYEQYF.

This clone was counted a single time. The CDR3 spells CASRPPIPYGYTF. For the CDR3, the DNA is TGTGCCAGTAGACCCCCGATTCCCTATGGCTACACCTTC. The chain joins TRBV19 to TRBJ1-2; D not certain. Trimming removed 6 bases from V and 4 bases from J, with 12 bases in between. The CDR3 consists of 13 residues. The V gene's germline CDR1 is LNHDA and CDR2 SQIVND (reference sequence).